This T cell receptor (beta chain) was observed in a study of T cell repertoires in cytomegalovirus infection (dated by TCRdb to the late 2010s). For context, the study as a whole: Alongside well-studied HLA-B-restricted epitopes, the peptide stimulations were aimed at recently identified HLA-C-restricted CMV epitopes, whose presentation resists viral immunomodulation. Because public TCR beta signatures pointed to carriage of CMV infection together with the matching HLA type, the HLA type of each donor mattered for the analysis. The full study reports these points: The ex vivo response was dominated by HLA-C-restricted CMV-specific TCR beta clonotypes, which also provided the single most frequent clonotype in two of eight donors. In both this cohort and an independent roughly 400-donor cohort, the cumulative frequency of public TCR beta family members distinguished carriers of CMV infection plus the relevant HLA type.

Sequencing relied on an Illumina HiSeq 1500. Starting from the raw public reads, TCRdb applied fastp trimming at Q25, assembled clones with MiXCR and retained in-frame beta chains. Identical CDR3 protein sequences are pooled into one entry, listed with their most common genes and DNA. The sample includes roughly 990,000 distinct CDR3 sequences, with 30% to 40% observed a single time. Of the sample, roughly 12% falls within the top ten clones. About this clonotype itself: Its target antigen remains unknown. No quality values exist for individual bases; no much larger clone is one base distant.

Taken with the paper, the label for treatment or condition translates to: in vitro stimulation with specific CMV peptide epitopes to enrich CMV-specific T cells. The germline V gene gives CDR1 as SGHDN and CDR2 as FVKESK. The CDR3 goes from the cysteine to the phenylalanine over 15 residues. The only DNA kept is the CDR3, 45 bases in frame from the first base. Relative to germline, V is missing 8 bases and J is missing 2 bases, with 8 bases of the junction outside any gene match. The sample in question was cultured CD8+ T cells from PBMCs, obtained from culture after CMV antigen stimulation. The source is a human donor in good health (CMV status not recorded). Some clones in this sample may be carry-over from other donors' samples. The rearrangement combines TRBV14 with TRBJ2-1; TRBD2 aligns with 8 central bases. This receptor has the CDR3 CASGVAGNPYNEQFF. In nucleotides, the sequence is TGTGCCAGCGGGGTAGCGGGGAATCCCTACAATGAGCAGTTCTTC.